This passage covers 30 T cell receptor beta chains from one sample sequenced in a study of human T cells and chemical hapten exposure. The total RNA was obtained from whole blood that was not fractionated. Each CDR3 protein is one row after TCRdb ran MiXCR on the 5' RACE reads. This sample carries 81,000 or so distinct CDR3 sequences, 7.7% of them seen once, and the ten largest clones take approximately 2.1%. The source is a male donor in good health.

The V call is TRBV5-1, the J call TRBJ1-5; 10 nucleotides align to TRBD1. Germline V gene data show CDR1 as SGHRS and CDR2 as YFSETQ. The V and J ends lost 4 bases and 2 bases, in that order; junction bases with no gene match: 3. CDR3 length: 15 residues. The CDR3 is CASSGGTGGNQPQHF. The CDR3 DNA is TGCGCCAGCAGCGGCGGGACAGGGGGCAATCAGCCCCAGCATTTT.

This clonotype was detected only a few times. The chain is built from TRBV12-5 and TRBJ1-6; D not resolved. CDR1 is LGHNT, CDR2 FRNRAP, per germline. Trimming removed 2 bases at V and 4 bases at J, with 6 bases between. This CDR3 is built from 14 residues. The CDR3, as DNA: TGTGCTAGTGGTTTGTCTGGGTATAATTCACCCCTCCACTTT. Its protein product is CASGLSGYNSPLHF.

This clonotype was seen more than once but under ten times. This chain joins TRBV19 and TRBJ2-4; a weak D match, TRBD1 (6 bases). Trimming removed 8 bases at V and 0 bases at J, with 17 bases between. Germline values: CDR1 LNHDA, CDR2 SQIVND (reference sequence). The CDR3 runs to 16 residues. Here the CDR3 reads CASGSTRGLAKNIQYF. Written as DNA, the CDR3 is TGTGCCAGTGGCTCAACCAGGGGCCTAGCCAAAAACATTCAGTACTTC.

V gene TRBV10-2 combines with J gene TRBJ2-5; the match to TRBD2 covers 7 bases. Germline-derived CDR1 and CDR2 are WSHSY and SAAADI. This CDR3 is built from 16 residues. V lost 4 bases and J lost 6; bases outside the gene matches: 14. The CDR3 coding sequence is TGCGCCAGCAGTGTACTAGCGACAAGAGAAGGGCAGACCCAGTACTTC. It encodes CASSVLATREGQTQYF.

This clonotype was seen repeatedly, ten times or more. The V gene is TRBV5-1, the J gene TRBJ1-1, with D uncertain. This CDR3 contains 14 residues. Germline CDR1 SGHRS, CDR2 YFSETQ. The ends were cut back, 4 bases at V and 0 bases at J, with 10 bases in the middle. This CDR3 is CASSIAPLNTEAFF. DNA of the CDR3: TGCGCCAGCAGCATCGCCCCCTTGAACACTGAAGCTTTCTTT.

This clonotype occurred many times. The DNA of the CDR3 is TGTGCCAGCAGAGGACAGGGTAGTCAGCCCCAGCATTTT. Translation: CASRGQGSQPQHF. The chain combines TRBV2 with TRBJ1-5; TRBD1 matches at 8 bases. Germline V gene data show CDR1 as SNHLY and CDR2 as FYNNEI. Germline trimming cut 6 bases from V and 6 bases from J; bases unmatched to any gene: 4. The CDR3 contains 13 residues.

The V and J genes are TRBV7-9 and TRBJ1-1; D unresolved. Germline V gene lookup returns CDR1 SEHNR and CDR2 FQNEAQ (reference sequence). The CDR3 spans 13 residues. Trimming removed 5 bases at V and 3 bases at J, with 10 bases between. The CDR3 bases are TGTGCCAGCAGCCCCAGTCGGTACACTGAAGCTTTCTTT. It translates to CASSPSRYTEAFF.

The chain links TRBV6-6 to TRBJ2-5; D unresolved. Germline V gene sequence: CDR1 MNHNY, CDR2 SVGAGI (reference sequence). The CDR3 covers 11 residues. Trimming removed 6 bases from V and 3 bases from J, with 5 bases in between. CDR3 sequence: CASRLKETQYF. The CDR3 nucleotides are TGTGCCAGCAGGTTGAAAGAGACCCAGTACTTC.

This clonotype showed up just a few times. The chain joins TRBV2 to TRBJ2-5, with D possibly TRBD1 on 6 matching bases. The CDR3 is made up of 16 amino acids. The V gene's germline CDR1 is SNHLY and CDR2 FYNNEI. Trimming removed 0 bases from V and 1 base from J, with 12 bases in between. CDR3 residues: CASSEAGAGSQETQYF. The CDR3 DNA follows: TGTGCCAGCAGTGAAGCGGGGGCAGGCTCCCAAGAGACCCAGTACTTC.

This clonotype appeared many times. The V call is TRBV12-3 or TRBV12-4, the J call TRBJ2-1; TRBD2 agrees at 7 bases. The CDR3 covers 16 residues. Trimming at V came to 3 bases and at J to 0 bases, leaving 5 bases not matched to a gene. The CDR3 coding sequence is TGTGCCAGCAGTTTTTGGGAGGGGAGCTCCTACAATGAGCAGTTCTTC. Protein product: CASSFWEGSSYNEQFF.

In its sample, this clonotype was seen many times. The chain uses TRBV6-1 and TRBJ1-5; tentative D call: TRBD1 (6 bases). This CDR3 is built from 15 residues. Looked up from germline, CDR1 is MNHNS and CDR2 is SASEGT. Trimming removed 8 bases at V and 9 bases at J, with 23 bases between. The CDR3 region is CASVRTDPIRGPQHF. The DNA for the CDR3 is TGTGCCAGCGTTAGGACAGACCCCATTAGGGGGCCCCAGCATTTT.

This rearrangement joins TRBV20-1 to TRBJ2-1; 7 nucleotides match TRBD2. The CDR3 runs to 12 residues. V gave up 6 bases and J gave up 4 bases; unmatched junction bases: 3. CDR1 is DFQATT, CDR2 SNEGSKA, per germline (reference sequence). The CDR3 DNA is TGCAGTGCAAGGGGAGGGTACAATGAGCAGTTCTTC. This sequence encodes CSARGGYNEQFF.

This clonotype appeared a few times. The rearrangement links TRBV12-3 or TRBV12-4 to TRBJ1-1; D is unresolved. The V end was cut by 2 bases, the J end by 0 bases, with 13 bases between. CDR3 length: 16 residues. CDR3 protein: CASSLWAGSMNTEAFF. DNA for the CDR3: TGTGCCAGCAGTTTATGGGCAGGTTCTATGAACACTGAAGCTTTCTTT.

The chain recombines TRBV6-5 with TRBJ1-1, with 8 bases matching TRBD1. The germline V gene encodes CDR1 MNHEY and CDR2 SVGAGI. The CDR3 extends over 14 amino acids. The V segment lost 0 bases and the J segment 4 bases; nucleotides outside the gene matches: 1. The CDR3 sequence is CASSYSTGATEAFF. CDR3 in DNA: TGTGCCAGCAGTTACTCGACAGGGGCCACTGAAGCTTTCTTT.

The chain uses TRBV20-1 and TRBJ1-5, with D unresolved. V shed 5 bases and J shed 7 bases, with 15 bases lying between them. There are 13 residues in the CDR3. Germline assignment: CDR1 DFQATT and CDR2 SNEGSKA (reference sequence). The CDR3 sequence: CSAPDVGGQPQHF. The CDR3 DNA is TGCAGTGCTCCGGACGTGGGCGGACAGCCCCAGCATTTT.

This clonotype was counted ten times or more. The CDR3 DNA reads TGTGCCAGCAGCTTAATCATTACAACAGATACGCAGTATTTT. It specifies CASSLIITTDTQYF. The rearrangement links TRBV11-1 to TRBJ2-3; D unresolved. V was cut by 2 bases and J by 3 bases, with 9 bases left in between. Germline V gene lookup returns CDR1 SGHAT and CDR2 FQDESV (reference sequence). The CDR3 contains 14 residues.

This clonotype was picked up a small number of times. CDR3 region: CGDPGSAHSRGANVLTF. Here the CDR3 DNA reads TGTGGGGACCCCGGGTCAGCCCACTCTCGAGGGGCCAACGTCCTGACTTTC. The chain links TRBV19 to TRBJ2-6; D possibly matches TRBD1 or TRBD2 (5 bases each). CDR1 is LNHDA and CDR2 is SQIVND in the germline V gene (reference sequence). The CDR3 sequence is 17 residues long.

This rearrangement joins TRBV20-1 to TRBJ2-1; TRBD2 is a possible D gene (6 bases). This CDR3 is 15 amino acids long. V gave up 5 bases and J gave up 1 base, with 15 bases separating them. Germline V gene data show CDR1 as DFQATT and CDR2 as SNEGSKA (reference sequence). The CDR3 bases are TGCAGTGCTCCCCCCCTGGCGGGATCCTACAATGAGCAGTTCTTC. Protein sequence: CSAPPLAGSYNEQFF.

This clonotype occurred a few times. The chain joins TRBV12-3 or TRBV12-4 to TRBJ1-1; 11 bases map to TRBD1. The junction had 7 bases not matched to a gene; V was cut back by 5 bases and J by 5 bases. CDR3 length: 15 amino acids. CDR3 protein: CASSNGQGARTEAFF. The CDR3 DNA follows: TGTGCCAGCAGTAATGGACAGGGGGCAAGAACTGAAGCTTTCTTT.

Many counts were recorded for this clonotype. The chain carries TRBV14 and TRBJ2-7; maybe TRBD1 (5 bases). Trimming took off 1 base at V and 7 bases at J, with 11 bases between the two ends. Germline CDR1 reads SGHDN; CDR2 reads FVKESK. CDR3 length: 13 amino acids. For the CDR3, the DNA is TGTGCCAGCAGCCAAGTAAGGGGAATAGAGCAGTACTTC. Protein sequence: CASSQVRGIEQYF. Looking up the rest from reference TRBV14 and TRBJ2-7 gives the full variable domain: EAGVTQFPSHSVIEKGQTVTLRCDPISGHDNLYWYRRVMGKEIKFLLHFVKESKQDESGMPNNRFLAERTGGTYSTLKVQPAELEDSGVYFCASSQVRGIEQYFGPGTRLTVT.

This clonotype was seen ten or more times. The rearrangement uses TRBV12-5 and TRBJ1-5; the D is unclear. The CDR3 runs 13 residues. Germline-derived CDR1 and CDR2 are LGHNT and FRNRAP. Deletions cut 0 bases from V and 6 bases from J, with 6 bases between. This chain's CDR3 is CASGLVLSQPQHF. The CDR3 nucleotides are TGTGCTAGTGGTTTGGTACTTTCTCAGCCCCAGCATTTT.

This clonotype is a singleton in its sample. The J gene is TRBJ2-3, the V gene TRBV2; D unresolved. Germline V CDR1 and CDR2: SNHLY, FYNNEI. The CDR3 loop spans 13 amino acids. The V end was cut by 5 bases, the J end by 4 bases, with 10 bases between. DNA for the CDR3: TGTGCCAGCAGTTGGTCAAGCGCAGATACGCAGTATTTT. Translation: CASSWSSADTQYF.

This clonotype occurred a few times. The chain's CDR3 is CATSREDGTRSINNEQFF. CDR3 in DNA: TGTGCCACCAGCAGAGAAGACGGGACTAGAAGTATCAACAATGAGCAGTTCTTC. V usage is TRBV15 and J usage is TRBJ2-1; 8 bases fit TRBD2. Unmatched junction bases numbered 12, after V lost 0 bases and J lost 5 bases. The CDR3 spans 18 residues. From germline, CDR1 is LNHNV and CDR2 YYDKDF (reference sequence).

The V gene is TRBV20-1, the J gene TRBJ1-1; 9 bases agree with TRBD1. V trimming: 3 bases; J trimming: 1 base; junction bases outside the gene matches: 0. The CDR3 contains 13 residues. Per the germline V gene, CDR1 is DFQATT and CDR2 is SNEGSKA (reference sequence). The CDR3 coding sequence is TGCAGTGCTAGGGACAGGGGGAACACTGAAGCTTTCTTT. It translates to CSARDRGNTEAFF.

This clonotype has a count of ten or more. This rearrangement joins TRBV10-2 to TRBJ2-1, with 10 nucleotides matching TRBD2. Trimming cost V 7 bases and J 0 bases; bases outside gene matches: 0. Germline lookup yields CDR1 WSHSY and CDR2 SAAADI. The CDR3 totals 14 residues. The CDR3 region is CASTSGSSYNEQFF. The DNA for the CDR3 is TGCGCCAGCACTAGCGGGAGCTCCTACAATGAGCAGTTCTTC.

The chain joins TRBV20-1 to TRBJ2-7; TRBD2 matches at 7 bases. Trimming cost V 0 bases and J 2 bases; bases outside gene matches: 7. This CDR3 spans 15 amino acids. The germline CDR1 and CDR2 sequences are DFQATT and SNEGSKA (reference sequence). CDR3 in amino acids: CSARDSGGSPYEQYF. CDR3 nucleotide sequence: TGCAGTGCTAGAGATTCGGGGGGTTCCCCCTACGAGCAGTACTTC.

This chain links TRBV19 with TRBJ2-2; D is ambiguous. Germline loops: CDR1 LNHDA, CDR2 SQIVND (reference sequence). This CDR3 is 13 amino acids long. V was cut by 6 bases and J by 5 bases, with 10 bases left in between. CDR3 in amino acids: CASRPTGTGELFF. Written as DNA, the CDR3 is TGTGCCAGTAGACCGACCGGGACCGGGGAGCTGTTTTTT. Full variable domain (remainder filled in from reference TRBV19 and TRBJ2-2): DGGITQSPKYLFRKEGQNVTLSCEQNLNHDAMYWYRQDPGQGLRLIYYSQIVNDFQKGDIAEGYSVSREKKESFPLTVTSAQKNPTAFYLCASRPTGTGELFFGEGSRLTVL.

This clonotype was recorded at least ten times. This chain connects TRBV27 to TRBJ2-6, with a weak D call TRBD1 (6 bases). CDR1 and CDR2 (germline): MNHEY, SMNVEV (reference sequence). V shed 4 bases and J shed 3 bases, with 22 bases lying between them. The CDR3 extends over 19 amino acids. This CDR3 reads CASSSVQTGSFYGANVLTF. The CDR3 coding sequence is TGTGCCAGCAGTTCAGTCCAGACAGGTTCCTTCTATGGGGCCAACGTCCTGACTTTC.

This clonotype was recorded at least ten times. The gene calls are TRBV3-1 and TRBJ2-3; the D is unclear. The CDR3 extends over 15 amino acids. Germline assignment: CDR1 LGHDT and CDR2 YNNKEL (reference sequence). Trimming took off 0 bases at V and 3 bases at J, with 10 bases between the two ends. This CDR3 reads CASSQEKVFTDTQYF. CDR3 DNA sequence: TGTGCCAGCAGCCAAGAGAAAGTATTTACAGATACGCAGTATTTT.

This clonotype was found many times. This sequence joins TRBV5-4 and TRBJ2-7; D might be TRBD1 or TRBD2, each matching 6 bases. The ends were cut back, 2 bases at V and 5 bases at J, with 17 bases in the middle. CDR3 size: 15 residues. Germline assignment: CDR1 SGHNT and CDR2 YYREEE (reference sequence). CDR3 DNA sequence: TGTGCCAGCAGCTTCCGAGGGGGGCGATCGGACGAGCAGTACTTC. Translated: CASSFRGGRSDEQYF.